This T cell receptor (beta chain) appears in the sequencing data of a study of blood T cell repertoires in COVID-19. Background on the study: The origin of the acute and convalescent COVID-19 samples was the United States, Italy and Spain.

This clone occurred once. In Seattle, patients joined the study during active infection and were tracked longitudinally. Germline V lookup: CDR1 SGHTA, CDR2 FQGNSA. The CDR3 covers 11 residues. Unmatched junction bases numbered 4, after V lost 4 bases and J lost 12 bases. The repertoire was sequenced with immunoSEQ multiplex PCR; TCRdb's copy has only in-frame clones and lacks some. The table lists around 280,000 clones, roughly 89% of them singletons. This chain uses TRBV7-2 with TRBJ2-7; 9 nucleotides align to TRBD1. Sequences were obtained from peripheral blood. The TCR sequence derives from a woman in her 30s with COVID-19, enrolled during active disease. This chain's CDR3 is CASSSGQGRYF. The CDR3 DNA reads TGTGCCAGCAGCTCCGGACAGGGGCGGTACTTC.